The 17 T cell receptor beta chains below were found in one sample sequenced in a study of regulatory T cells in long-lasting Graves disease. The sample's time point: persistent/refractory GD, antithyroid drugs over 5 years with positive TRAb. From RNA extracted from PBMCs, the TCR library was made. Arm-PCR of CDR3 regions and iRepertoire HTBI primers were used to build TCR beta libraries. TCRdb reprocessed the multiplex PCR reads via MiXCR and lists one record per CDR3 protein. The sample has roughly 400,000 distinct CDR3 sequences, roughly 20% seen once. Sequences were derived from peripheral blood mononuclear cells (PBMCs), sampled when the disease was refractory, from a patient treated with antithyroid drugs. These TCRs come from a female donor with Graves disease.

This clonotype appeared many times. V is TRBV11-2 and J is TRBJ2-7; 11 bases fit TRBD2. From germline, CDR1 is SGHAT and CDR2 FQNNGV. This CDR3 is 13 amino acids long. Trimming cost V 5 bases and J 9 bases; bases outside gene matches: 6. CDR3 DNA: TGTGCCAGCAGCCAGACTAGCGGGAAGGTGCAGTACTTC. Translated, it gives CASSQTSGKVQYF.

The J gene is TRBJ1-2, the V gene TRBV6-5; D may be TRBD1 (5 bases). The CDR3 sequence is 18 residues long. Trimming cost V 2 bases and J 10 bases, with 29 bases left between them. CDR1 MNHEY and CDR2 SVGAGI come from the germline V gene. The DNA of the CDR3 is TGTGCCAGCAGTTACGGCCCAGAAACTAAGGCAGGGTCTAATGACTACACCTTC. Its protein product is CASSYGPETKAGSNDYTF.

This clonotype was seen more than once but under ten times. V gene TRBV14 combines with J gene TRBJ2-2; 9 nucleotides agree with TRBD1. Germline V lookup: CDR1 SGHDN, CDR2 FVKESK. With V trimmed by 4 bases and J by 0 bases, 12 bases remained unmatched. The CDR3 consists of 19 residues. CDR3 bases: TGTGCCAGCAGCCGATATCCTGGACAGGGGAGCGCGAACACCGGGGAGCTGTTTTTT. It is translated as CASSRYPGQGSANTGELFF.

This clonotype was counted once. The rearrangement links TRBV19 to TRBJ1-5; D gene uncertain. CDR3 length: 14 residues. Germline V gives CDR1 LNHDA, CDR2 SQIVND (reference sequence). The V and J ends lost 2 bases and 5 bases respectively, with 10 bases between them. The CDR3 DNA reads as TGTGCCAGTAGTATAAGAGGGAACGATCAGCCCCAGCATTTT. This translates into CASSIRGNDQPQHF.

This clonotype came up many times. As DNA, the CDR3 is TGTGCCAGCAGTTTGGCGATGGGGAGCAATCAGCCCCAGCATTTT. Translation: CASSLAMGSNQPQHF. V usage is TRBV27 and J usage is TRBJ1-5; D unresolved. Germline V CDR1 and CDR2: MNHEY, SMNVEV (reference sequence). This CDR3 spans 15 amino acids. The germline V and J ends were trimmed by 3 bases and 1 base, with 10 bases remaining between them.

This clonotype has more than one count but fewer than ten. Just one base apart from a much larger clone, this may be a read error. J is TRBJ1-1 and V is TRBV20-1; 7 bases are a match to TRBD1. This CDR3 contains 13 residues. Germline CDR1 reads DFQATT; CDR2 reads SNEGSKA (reference sequence). V shed 5 bases and J 4 bases; nucleotides not matched to a gene: 7. The DNA for the CDR3 is TGCAGTGCTGGCAGACAGGGCTGCACTGAAGCTTTCTTT. Its protein product is CSAGRQGCTEAFF.

The chain employs TRBV19 and TRBJ2-1; D gene unclear. The V gene's germline CDR1 is LNHDA and CDR2 SQIVND (reference sequence). V was pared by 6 bases and J by 4 bases, with 7 bases between. This CDR3 is 12 amino acids long. The CDR3 region is CASSHRYNEQFF. CDR3 DNA sequence: TGTGCCAGTAGCCACAGATACAATGAGCAGTTCTTC.

This clonotype was detected many times. V and J are TRBV3-1 and TRBJ2-5, with D unclear. Trimming removed 1 base at V and 5 bases at J, with 8 bases between. This CDR3 is built from 13 residues. CDR1 and CDR2 from the germline V gene are LGHDT and YNNKEL (reference sequence). CDR3 sequence: CASSQGGPETQYF. CDR3 bases: TGTGCCAGCAGCCAAGGAGGTCCGGAGACCCAGTACTTC.

The chain has TRBV19 and TRBJ1-6; D is uncertain. The CDR3 spans 13 residues. V lost 8 bases, J lost 8 bases, and 13 bases lay in between. In germline, CDR1 is LNHDA, CDR2 SQIVND (reference sequence). CDR3 sequence reads: CASGGYGDSPLHF. DNA of the CDR3: TGTGCCAGTGGAGGGTATGGAGATTCACCCCTCCACTTT. The full variable domain, in which reference TRBV19 and TRBJ1-6 provide the parts outside the CDR3, is DGGITQSPKYLFRKEGQNVTLSCEQNLNHDAMYWYRQDPGQGLRLIYYSQIVNDFQKGDIAEGYSVSREKKESFPLTVTSAQKNPTAFYLCASGGYGDSPLHFGNGTRLTVT.

With respect to this clonotype: A much larger clone lies a single base off, so this may be a read error. The V call is TRBV24-1, the J call TRBJ1-2; D is undetermined. Germline V gene sequence: CDR1 KGHDR, CDR2 SFDVKD. The germline V and J ends were trimmed by 4 bases and 4 bases, with 9 bases remaining between them. The CDR3 sequence is 13 residues long. CDR3 in amino acids: CATSERASYGYTF. The CDR3 bases are TGTGCCACCAGTGAACGAGCTAGCTATGGCTACACCTTC.

The rearrangement uses TRBV11-1 and TRBJ2-7; 8 bases agree with TRBD1. In germline, CDR1 is SGHAT, CDR2 FQDESV (reference sequence). V dropped 6 bases and J dropped 3; count of bases not matched to a gene: 10. CDR3 length: 15 residues. DNA of the CDR3: TGTGCCAGCAGTTTCTCCGGGACAGGAAACTACGAGCAGTACTTC. This codes for CASSFSGTGNYEQYF. Variable domain in full (rest from reference TRBV11-1 and TRBJ2-7): EAEVAQSPRYKITEKSQAVAFWCDPISGHATLYWYRQILGQGPELLVQFQDESVVDDSQLPKDRFSAERLKGVDSTLKIQPAELGDSAMYLCASSFSGTGNYEQYFGPGTRLTVT.

This clonotype was seen repeatedly, ten times or more. The chain couples TRBV12-3 or TRBV12-4 to TRBJ2-7; D possibly matches TRBD1 or TRBD2 (5 bases each). The CDR3 has 12 residues. The ends were cut back, 6 bases at V and 3 bases at J, with 9 bases in the middle. In DNA, the CDR3 is TGTGCCAGCAGCAGGGACGGCTACGAGCAGTACTTC. Translating gives CASSRDGYEQYF.

This clonotype occurred a few times. This chain uses TRBV7-3 with TRBJ2-1, with TRBD1 matching over 9 bases. The CDR3 is made up of 17 amino acids. Germline V gene data show CDR1 as SGHTA and CDR2 as FQGTGA. The trim removed 1 base at V and 6 bases at J, leaving 10 bases unmatched. The CDR3 coding sequence is TGTGCCAGCAGCTTAAATGCTTATGGGACAGGGAGCAATGAGCAGTTCTTC. Translated: CASSLNAYGTGSNEQFF.

The chain combines TRBV20-1 with TRBJ2-2; D is unclear. The CDR3 has 14 residues. CDR1 is DFQATT and CDR2 is SNEGSKA in the germline V gene (reference sequence). The germline V and J ends were trimmed by 3 bases and 2 bases, with 10 bases remaining between them. The CDR3 region has the DNA TGCAGTGCTAGTTCTTTCAAAAACACCGGGGAGCTGTTTTTT. Its protein is CSASSFKNTGELFF.

In its sample, this clonotype was seen many times. This sequence joins TRBV2 and TRBJ1-5; no reliable D call. V was pared by 8 bases and J by 4 bases, with 9 bases between. Germline lookup yields CDR1 SNHLY and CDR2 FYNNEI. This CDR3 has 12 residues. CDR3 nucleotides: TGTGCCAGCCGGGCCTTTAATCAGCCCCAGCATTTT. It encodes CASRAFNQPQHF.

This clonotype appeared many times. The J gene is TRBJ1-1, the V gene TRBV6-1, with 9 nucleotides matching TRBD1. V shed 6 bases and J 1 base; nucleotides not matched to a gene: 12. Germline CDR1 is MNHNS and CDR2 is SASEGT. This CDR3 region has 17 residues. Here the CDR3 DNA reads TGTGCCAGCAGGAAACAGGGGGCGAGGGCCAAGAACACTGAAGCTTTCTTT. Its translation is CASRKQGARAKNTEAFF.

This clonotype was counted a few times. The J gene is TRBJ1-1, the V gene TRBV6-1; D unresolved. This CDR3 has 16 residues. The ends were cut back, 7 bases at V and 0 bases at J, with 18 bases in the middle. In germline, CDR1 is MNHNS, CDR2 SASEGT. CDR3 loop: CASNRIARAMNTEAFF. The CDR3 DNA reads TGTGCCAGCAATCGAATAGCAAGGGCCATGAACACTGAAGCTTTCTTT.